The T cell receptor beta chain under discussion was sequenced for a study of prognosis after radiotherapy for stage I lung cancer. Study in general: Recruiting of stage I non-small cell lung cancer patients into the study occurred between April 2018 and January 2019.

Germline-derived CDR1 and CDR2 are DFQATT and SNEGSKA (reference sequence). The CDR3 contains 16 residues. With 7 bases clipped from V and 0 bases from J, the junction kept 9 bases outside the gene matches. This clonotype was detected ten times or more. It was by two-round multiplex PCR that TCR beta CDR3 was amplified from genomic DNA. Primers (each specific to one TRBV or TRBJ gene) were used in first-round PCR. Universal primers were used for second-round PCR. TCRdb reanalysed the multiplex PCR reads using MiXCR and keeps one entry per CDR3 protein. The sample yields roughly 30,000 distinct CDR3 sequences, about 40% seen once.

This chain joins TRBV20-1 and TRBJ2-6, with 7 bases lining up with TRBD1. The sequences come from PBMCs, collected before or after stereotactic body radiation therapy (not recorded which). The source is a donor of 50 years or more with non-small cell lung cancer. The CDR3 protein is CSVPGQWSSGANVLTF. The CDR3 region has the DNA TGCAGTGTTCCGGGACAGTGGAGCTCTGGGGCCAACGTCCTGACTTTC.